The entry below gives a single T cell receptor beta chain sequence along with its context. Its antigen remains unidentified. A heparinised blood draw that averaged about 120 mL was obtained once from each donor. The data stem from a study of beta chain features in type 1 diabetes. The overall study: Patients looked much like healthy donors when it came to age, gender and cell yields.

The length of the CDR3 is 13 residues. J was trimmed by 8 bases and V by 3 bases; bases with no gene match: 6. The V gene's germline CDR1 is SGHTA and CDR2 FQGNSA. Expressed TCRB transcripts were sequenced because the isolated RNA had all been reverse transcribed beforehand. Data came from immunoSEQ multiplex PCR; TCRdb stores just in-frame clones and leaves some out. The sample gives 600,000 to 700,000 clones, 9.5% to 15% of which show up once; about 0.11% is in the top ten. Overall study results and limits: Shortening that was moderate but significant affected the TCRB CDR3s of Type 1 diabetes patients in all four CD4+ subsets.

The sample consisted of naive CD4+ T cells from blood. The chain joins TRBV7-2 to TRBJ1-2; TRBD1 agrees at 7 bases. The sequence was collected from a man aged 30 to 39 with type 1 diabetes. The CDR3 sequence: CASSFNRGKGYTF. CDR3 coding DNA: TGTGCCAGCAGCTTCAACAGGGGAAAGGGCTACACCTTC.